Below, 14 T cell receptor beta chains from the same sample are listed, as sequenced in a study of tumor and adjacent non-tumor tissue in lung cancer. The template was RNA from unsorted bulk tissue. A modified ARM-PCR protocol with three rounds of nested PCR amplified TCRbeta. TCRdb called the multiplex PCR reads again in MiXCR, with one record for every CDR3 protein. The sample yields around 140,000 distinct CDR3 sequences, around 67% seen once. The specimen was lung tumor tissue. The source of these receptors is a man aged 55 to 70 with small cell lung cancer.

In this sample, this clonotype turned up many times. The V and J genes are TRBV20-1 and TRBJ1-2; D may be TRBD1 (5 bases). This CDR3 is 13 amino acids long. V lost 6 bases to trimming and J lost 5 bases, with 16 bases between them. In germline, CDR1 is DFQATT, CDR2 SNEGSKA (reference sequence). This CDR3 is CSATSGRLYGYTF. The CDR3 DNA reads as TGCAGTGCCACATCGGGACGGCTGTATGGCTACACCTTC.

This clonotype was detected ten times or more. The V gene is TRBV6-5, the J gene TRBJ2-1, with a tentative D call TRBD2 (5 bases). Looked up from germline, CDR1 is MNHEY and CDR2 is SVGAGI. Trimming took off 2 bases at V and 4 bases at J, with 12 bases between the two ends. This CDR3 contains 15 residues. The CDR3 DNA reads as TGTGCCAGCAGTTACAATCCGGGGAGATACAATGAGCAGTTCTTC. This codes for CASSYNPGRYNEQFF.

In this sample, this clonotype turned up many times. The chain has TRBV7-9 and TRBJ2-7, with D uncertain. The germline V gene encodes CDR1 SEHNR and CDR2 FQNEAQ (reference sequence). The CDR3 is 13 residues long. V was trimmed by 3 bases and J by 1 base, leaving 7 bases between them. The CDR3 DNA follows: TGTGCCAGCAGCTTCGATTTTTCCTACGAGCAGTACTTC. Protein sequence: CASSFDFSYEQYF.

Note on this clonotype: An end of the junction differs from the germline gene, which may be a read error. This chain links TRBV6-5 with TRBJ1-1; tentative D call: TRBD1 (6 bases). This CDR3 contains 14 residues. Germline V lookup: CDR1 MNHEY, CDR2 SVGAGI. CDR3 in amino acids: CASSSGAIATETFF. The CDR3 DNA sequence: TGTGCCAGCAGTTCGGGGGCTATTGCTACTGAAACTTTCTTT.

V gene TRBV6-1 combines with J gene TRBJ2-2; D is perhaps TRBD2 (6 bases). The CDR3 extends over 16 amino acids. The germline V gene encodes CDR1 MNHNS and CDR2 SASEGT. V was shortened by 4 bases and J by 4 bases, with 16 bases between the two germline ends. The CDR3: CASSGMGLRSTGELFF. CDR3 in DNA: TGTGCCAGCAGTGGAATGGGACTTCGGAGCACCGGGGAGCTGTTTTTT.

Remarks on this clonotype: This may arise from a read error, as a much more abundant clone is one base away. The chain uses TRBV20-1 and TRBJ1-2; tentatively, D is TRBD1 (5 bases). Germline V gives CDR1 DFQATT, CDR2 SNEGSKA (reference sequence). The V gene lost 1 base and the J gene lost 8 bases, with 8 bases spanning the gap. This CDR3 is built from 11 residues. The CDR3 sequence: CSARGNRGYTF. CDR3 nucleotides: TGCAGTGCTAGAGGTAACAGGGGCTACACCTTC.

This clonotype was picked up a small number of times. A much larger clone sits a single nucleotide away, making a read error possible. The chain carries TRBV11-2 and TRBJ2-7; possible D gene TRBD1, 7 bases. V lost 0 bases and J lost 5, with 14 bases in between. Germline lookup yields CDR1 SGHAT and CDR2 FQNNGV. The CDR3 consists of 15 residues. CDR3 amino acids: CASSLEAGQSHEQYF. Here the CDR3 DNA reads TGTGCCAGCAGCTTAGAGGCGGGACAGTCCCACGAGCAGTACTTC.

V is TRBV20-1 and J is TRBJ2-3, with a possible D match to TRBD1 (6 bases). V was clipped by 6 bases and J by 5 bases, with 12 bases between them. The germline V gene has CDR1 DFQATT and CDR2 SNEGSKA (reference sequence). This CDR3 has 12 amino acids. As DNA, the CDR3 is TGCAGTGCGTACCAGGGGTTAGATACGCAGTATTTT. Translating gives CSAYQGLDTQYF.

In its sample, this clonotype was seen many times. The V gene is TRBV6-1, the J gene TRBJ2-7, with 8 positions matching TRBD1. Germline V gives CDR1 MNHNS, CDR2 SASEGT. This CDR3 spans 20 amino acids. Unmatched junction bases numbered 24, after V lost 5 bases and J lost 3 bases. CDR3 sequence (DNA): TGTGCCAGCAGTCGTTATCTTCGGGGACAGGTCCGAACCGATTTCTACGAGCAGTACGTC. As protein: CASSRYLRGQVRTDFYEQYV.

Details on this clonotype: The CDR3 ends on some other residue instead of the conserved phenylalanine or tryptophan, so this is likely a read error. J is TRBJ2-7 and V is TRBV11-3, with 11 bases lining up with TRBD2. The germline gives CDR1 SGHNT, CDR2 YENEEA. The CDR3 loop spans 16 amino acids. This CDR3 reads CACSYLAGGGSYEQYL. DNA for the CDR3: TGTGCCTGCAGCTACCTAGCGGGAGGTGGGTCCTACGAGCAGTACCTC.

This clonotype has ten or more counts. This sequence joins TRBV29-1 and TRBJ1-1; D is perhaps TRBD1 (6 bases). CDR3 size: 11 residues. CDR1 is SQVTM and CDR2 is ANQGSEA in the germline V gene. With 4 bases removed from V and 3 bases from J, the gap between germline ends came to 6 bases. CDR3 sequence: CSVGQDTEAFF. CDR3 sequence (DNA): TGCAGCGTTGGACAGGACACTGAAGCTTTCTTT.

Regarding this clonotype: This may arise from a read error, as a much more abundant clone is one base away. The chain links TRBV12-3 or TRBV12-4 to TRBJ2-2, with D unclear. The CDR3 runs 15 residues. Trimming took off 4 bases at V and 2 bases at J, with 11 bases between the two ends. The CDR3 loop is CASSYFNVNTGELFF. In DNA, the CDR3 is TGTGCCAGCAGTTATTTTAATGTAAACACCGGGGAGCTGTTTTTT.

To note about this clonotype: At one of its ends the junction is not consistent with the germline gene, which may arise from a read error. The rearrangement uses TRBV24-1 and TRBJ2-1, with TRBD1 matching over 9 bases. The germline gives CDR1 KGHDR, CDR2 SFDVKD. The CDR3 totals 13 residues. CDR3 protein: CVTIGTGTLQQFF. The CDR3 bases are TGTGTCACCATCGGGACAGGGACCCTCCAGCAGTTCTTC.

This clonotype was seen many times. The genes are TRBV6-5 and TRBJ1-5; D may be TRBD1 (6 bases). This CDR3 comprises 18 residues. Germline lookup yields CDR1 MNHEY and CDR2 SVGAGI. Trimming removed 0 bases at V and 4 bases at J, with 19 bases between. Written as DNA, the CDR3 is TGTGCCAGCAGTTACTCGATCCCTTGGCCAGGGACAAATCAGCCCCAGCATTTT. Translated: CASSYSIPWPGTNQPQHF.